The 6 T cell receptor beta chains in this list originate from one sample, sequenced in a study of tumor and adjacent non-tumor tissue in lung cancer. Three rounds of nested PCR, following a modified ARM-PCR protocol, produced the TCRbeta library. TCRdb re-called the multiplex PCR reads with MiXCR, one entry per CDR3 protein. Among over 100,000 distinct CDR3 sequences, over 55% were seen once, and the ten largest hold around 19%. RNA was extracted from bulk tissue without any cell sorting. The normal lung tissue was taken more than 3 cm from the tumor edge. Material: distant non-tumor lung tissue. The receptors were gathered from a man aged 60 to 69 with non-small cell lung cancer.

Worth noting for this clonotype: A much larger clone differs by one base, so this may be a read error. The chain carries TRBV13 and TRBJ2-2, with D unresolved. CDR1 PRHDT and CDR2 FYEKMQ come from the germline V gene (reference sequence). The CDR3 has 15 residues. In DNA, the CDR3 is TGTGTCAGCAGCTTAACGGGTGCCGACACCGGGGAGCTGTTTTTT. As protein: CVSSLTGADTGELFF.

Note on this clonotype: This may be a read error, as it is one base from a much larger clone. This chain uses TRBV6-2 or TRBV6-3 with TRBJ2-6, with D possibly being TRBD1 (5 bases). The CDR3 consists of 16 residues. In germline, CDR1 is MNHEY, CDR2 SVGEGT. The V and J ends lost 7 bases and 0 bases respectively, with 13 bases between them. The CDR3 DNA is TGTGCCAGCACCCAGACAGATTCCTCTGGGGCCAACGTCCTGACTTTC. Amino acid sequence: CASTQTDSSGANVLTF.

There are a few counts of this clonotype. The chain couples TRBV5-6 to TRBJ1-1, with D perhaps matching TRBD1 (6 bases). The CDR3 totals 12 residues. The germline V gene has CDR1 SGHDT and CDR2 YYEEEE. The V gene lost 2 bases and the J gene lost 8 bases, with 10 bases spanning the gap. CDR3 coding DNA: TGTGCCAGCAGCTTCCCAGGGGTAGAAGCTTTCTTT. Residues: CASSFPGVEAFF. Full variable domain (remainder filled in from reference TRBV5-6 and TRBJ1-1): DAGVTQSPTHLIKTRGQQVTLRCSPKSGHDTVSWYQQALGQGPQFIFQYYEEEERQRGNFPDRFSGHQFPNYSSELNVNALLLGDSALYLCASSFPGVEAFFGQGTRLTVV.

The chain joins TRBV11-3 to TRBJ2-1; D is possibly TRBD1 (6 bases). Trimming took 11 bases from V and 0 from J, leaving 20 bases between them. Germline assignment: CDR1 SGHNT and CDR2 YENEEA. The CDR3 contains 16 residues. CDR3: CACGLNRDSSYNEQFF. The CDR3, as DNA: TGTGCCTGCGGCTTAAACAGGGATAGCTCCTACAATGAGCAGTTCTTC.

Remarks on this clonotype: This sequence may be a read error, since a much larger clone differs from it by one base. V and J are TRBV12-3 or TRBV12-4 and TRBJ2-1; the D is unclear. CDR3 length equals 16 residues. This CDR3 is CTSSFRSARDYNEQFF. The CDR3 DNA reads as TGTACCAGCAGTTTTCGGTCAGCAAGAGACTACAATGAGCAGTTCTTC.

Concerning this clonotype itself: A read error may produce the germline difference seen at one junction end. V usage is TRBV10-3 and J usage is TRBJ2-7; 9 bases are a match to TRBD1. The CDR3 runs to 14 residues. Germline loops: CDR1 ENHRY, CDR2 SYGVKD. The CDR3 DNA follows: TGTGCCTCAAAGAAGGGGGACAGGGAGGGCGAGAAGTACTTC. Residues: CASKKGDREGEKYF.